The clone carrying this T cell receptor (beta chain) was recorded once. The data were produced by immunoSEQ multiplex PCR, yet TCRdb's version contains in-frame clones alone and is incomplete. The top ten clones hold roughly 8.7% of a sample with 100,000 to 150,000 clones, approximately 90% of them seen once. The data originate from a study of control samples from healthy donors and cancer patients. CDR1 SQVTM and CDR2 ANQGSEA come from the germline V gene. With 7 bases clipped from V and 4 bases from J, the junction kept 5 bases outside the gene matches. CDR3 length: 13 residues. The source is a man aged 18-30 years in good health. The J gene is TRBJ2-4, the V gene TRBV29-1, with 9 bases fitting TRBD2. Sample: blood. For the CDR3, the DNA is TGCAGCGCTTTACTAGCGGGTAAAAACATTCAGTACTTC. Protein: CSALLAGKNIQYF.